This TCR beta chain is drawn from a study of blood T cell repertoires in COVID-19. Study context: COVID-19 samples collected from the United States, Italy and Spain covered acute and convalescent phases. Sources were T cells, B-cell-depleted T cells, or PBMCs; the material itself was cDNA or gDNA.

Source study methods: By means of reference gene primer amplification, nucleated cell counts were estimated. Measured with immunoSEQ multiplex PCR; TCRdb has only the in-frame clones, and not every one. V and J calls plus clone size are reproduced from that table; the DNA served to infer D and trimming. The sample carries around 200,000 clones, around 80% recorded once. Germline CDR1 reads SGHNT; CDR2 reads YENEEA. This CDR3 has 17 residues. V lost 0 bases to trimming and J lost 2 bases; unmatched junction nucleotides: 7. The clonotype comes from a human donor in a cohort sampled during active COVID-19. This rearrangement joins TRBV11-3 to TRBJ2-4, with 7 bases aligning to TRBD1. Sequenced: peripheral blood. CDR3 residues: CASSLDRGRLTKNIQYF. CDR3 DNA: TGTGCCAGCAGCTTAGATAGGGGGCGATTAACCAAAAACATTCAGTACTTC.